Shown below are 16 T cell receptor beta chains from a single sample sequenced in a study of T-cell memory formation after mild COVID-19. From the 5' RACE reads, TCRdb called clonotypes with MiXCR, one entry per CDR3 protein. Among approximately 410,000 distinct CDR3 sequences listed, 23% were seen once. Input material: PBMCs or a T cell subset sorted from them (not recorded which). These TCRs come from an adult woman who had mild COVID-19 (a few samples of this study predate the infection). Cell type and time point are not known.

This chain uses TRBV5-1 with TRBJ2-5; 10 bases fit TRBD2. Trimming took 3 bases from V and 0 from J; bases not matched to a gene: 2. This CDR3 has 15 residues. The germline V gene encodes CDR1 SGHRS and CDR2 YFSETQ. This CDR3 reads CASSSGLAHQETQYF. CDR3 sequence (DNA): TGCGCCAGCAGCTCGGGACTAGCGCACCAAGAGACCCAGTACTTC.

This clonotype showed up just a few times. The rearrangement joins TRBV7-8 to TRBJ2-1; 8 bases are a match to TRBD2. Germline lookup yields CDR1 SGHVS and CDR2 FQNEAQ. The CDR3 is 15 amino acids. V dropped 5 bases and J dropped 2; count of bases not matched to a gene: 5. CDR3 residues: CASSPSSGAYNEQFF. CDR3 coding DNA: TGTGCCAGCAGCCCAAGTAGCGGGGCCTACAATGAGCAGTTCTTC.

This clonotype came up many times. The chain has TRBV12-3 or TRBV12-4 and TRBJ1-6; D might be TRBD1 (6 bases). This CDR3 is built from 18 residues. Trimming stripped 1 base from V and 3 bases from J, with 16 bases between. The CDR3 coding sequence is TGTGCCAGCAGTTTAGTCCGAGGGGGGGCCATCTATAATTCACCCCTCCACTTT. Amino acids: CASSLVRGGAIYNSPLHF.

This clonotype was picked up a small number of times. A read error may account for a junction end that differs from germline. The CDR3 DNA sequence: TGTGCCAGCAGCTCAGGACAGGGGGGATCCTACGAGAAGTACTTC. Translation: CASSSGQGGSYEKYF. This rearrangement joins TRBV7-3 to TRBJ2-7; 10 bases are a match to TRBD1. Germline CDR1 SGHTA, CDR2 FQGTGA. CDR3 size: 15 residues. The entire variable domain, with the rest obtained from reference TRBV7-3 and TRBJ2-7, is as follows: GAGVSQTPSNKVTEKGKYVELRCDPISGHTALYWYRQSLGQGPEFLIYFQGTGAADDSGLPNDRFFAVRPEGSVSTLKIQRTERGDSAVYLCASSSGQGGSYEKYFGPGTRLTVT.

This clonotype was observed at least ten times. This rearrangement joins TRBV29-1 to TRBJ2-5; 7 positions match TRBD1. The CDR3 runs 12 residues. The junction had 3 bases not matched to a gene; V was cut back by 6 bases and J by 2 bases. Per germline, CDR1 SQVTM and CDR2 ANQGSEA. CDR3 bases: TGCAGCGTACAGGGACAGCAAGAGACCCAGTACTTC. Protein: CSVQGQQETQYF.

The rearrangement links TRBV28 to TRBJ2-7; D may be TRBD1 or TRBD2 (5 bases each). With 1 base removed from V and 5 bases from J, the gap between germline ends came to 18 bases. CDR1 and CDR2 from the germline V gene are MDHEN and SYDVKM. This CDR3 comprises 16 residues. The CDR3 coding sequence is TGTGCCAGCAGTTTATCCCCCATCCCTGGGGGAGACGAGCAGTACTTC. Translation: CASSLSPIPGGDEQYF.

This clonotype was observed a few times. V usage is TRBV5-1 and J usage is TRBJ2-7; a weak D match, TRBD2 (5 bases). V gave up 0 bases and J gave up 3 bases, with 13 bases separating them. Germline values: CDR1 SGHRS, CDR2 YFSETQ. The CDR3 extends over 15 amino acids. CDR3 sequence reads: CASSLVSTGIYEQYF. As DNA, the CDR3 is TGCGCCAGCAGCTTGGTATCGACCGGGATCTACGAGCAGTACTTC.

This clonotype has a handful of counts. The chain employs TRBV5-1 and TRBJ2-1, with TRBD1 matching over 7 bases. V shed 0 bases, J shed 9 bases, and the junction held 6 bases outside the gene matches. The CDR3 has 14 amino acids. CDR1 SGHRS and CDR2 YFSETQ come from the germline V gene. CDR3 sequence reads: CASSLASTGIEQFF. The CDR3 DNA reads TGCGCCAGCAGCTTGGCCTCGACAGGGATTGAGCAGTTCTTC. Filled out from reference TRBV5-1 and TRBJ2-1, the complete variable domain reads KAGVTQTPRYLIKTRGQQVTLSCSPISGHRSVSWYQQTPGQGLQFLFEYFSETQRNKGNFPGRFSGRQFSNSRSEMNVSTLELGDSALYLCASSLASTGIEQFFGPGTRLTVL.

This clonotype was found a few times. As DNA, the CDR3 is TGTGCCAGCAGTTCAGGCCGGACAGGGGGAAGTCGCACCTTC. Protein sequence: CASSSGRTGGSRTF. The rearrangement links TRBV6-5 to TRBJ1-2; TRBD1 aligns across 10 bases. J lost 13 bases, V lost 4 bases, and 12 bases had no gene match. Germline-derived CDR1 and CDR2 are MNHEY and SVGAGI. CDR3 length: 14 amino acids.

In this sample, this clonotype turned up a few times. This chain links TRBV9 with TRBJ2-5; 10 bases line up with TRBD2. CDR3 length: 16 amino acids. V dropped 4 bases and J dropped 5; count of bases not matched to a gene: 11. The germline V gene has CDR1 SGDLS and CDR2 YYNGEE. Written as DNA, the CDR3 is TGTGCCAGCAGCATTGGACTAGCGGAGTTGGGGGAGACCCAGTACTTC. Translation: CASSIGLAELGETQYF.

This clonotype was seen a handful of times. The gene calls are TRBV20-1 and TRBJ1-1; weak D call: TRBD1 (5 bases). The V gene lost 2 bases and the J gene lost 2 bases, with 33 bases spanning the gap. CDR1 DFQATT and CDR2 SNEGSKA come from the germline V gene (reference sequence). The CDR3 spans 21 residues. The CDR3: CSARKRRGGSGEGERNTEAFF. The CDR3 nucleotides are TGCAGTGCTAGAAAAAGGAGAGGAGGTTCGGGGGAGGGTGAGAGAAACACTGAAGCTTTCTTT.

V and J are TRBV20-1 and TRBJ2-7; D uncertain. This CDR3 has 12 residues. The V gene lost 3 bases and the J gene lost 2 bases, with 8 bases spanning the gap. The germline V gene encodes CDR1 DFQATT and CDR2 SNEGSKA (reference sequence). In nucleotides, the CDR3 is TGCAGTGCTAGGGACCTGACCTACGAGCAGTACTTC. It is translated as CSARDLTYEQYF.

This chain links TRBV24-1 with TRBJ2-5; D is undetermined. The CDR3 extends over 14 amino acids. Trimming took off 6 bases at V and 0 bases at J, with 10 bases between the two ends. CDR1 KGHDR and CDR2 SFDVKD come from the germline V gene. In DNA, the CDR3 is TGTGCCACCAGTCCTACAGTGAACCAAGAGACCCAGTACTTC. It translates to CATSPTVNQETQYF.

V is TRBV7-2 and J is TRBJ1-6; TRBD1 matches at 7 bases. Per the germline V gene, CDR1 is SGHTA and CDR2 is FQGNSA. V was pared by 5 bases and J by 13 bases, with 14 bases of the junction left unmatched. The CDR3 contains 15 residues. CDR3 amino acids: CASSPVGGGGLPLHF. The CDR3 region has the DNA TGTGCCAGCAGCCCAGTAGGAGGGGGCGGGTTGCCCCTCCACTTT.

This clonotype appeared a few times. The chain has TRBV29-1 and TRBJ2-7; perhaps TRBD2 as D (6 bases). This CDR3 is 15 amino acids long. The V gene lost 4 bases and the J gene lost 0 bases, with 16 bases spanning the gap. The V gene's germline CDR1 is SQVTM and CDR2 ANQGSEA. Written as DNA, the CDR3 is TGCAGCGTTGTGTACTCCACCGGGAGCTCCTACGAGCAGTACTTC. It translates to CSVVYSTGSSYEQYF.

J is TRBJ1-2 and V is TRBV6-5, with D possibly TRBD1 on 6 matching bases. Deletions cut 4 bases from V and 0 bases from J, with 9 bases between. This CDR3 comprises 14 residues. The V gene's germline CDR1 is MNHEY and CDR2 SVGAGI. The CDR3 coding sequence is TGTGCCAGCAGTTTCGGGGGGCCTAACTATGGCTACACCTTC. It specifies CASSFGGPNYGYTF.